The 20 T cell receptor beta chains below come from one sample, sequenced in a study of CD8 T cells in Susac syndrome. Random hexamers served to reverse transcribe about 0.5 to 1 ug RNA. TCRdb processed the immunoSEQ multiplex PCR reads anew with MiXCR; each CDR3 protein has one entry. The profile shows about 52,000 distinct CDR3 sequences, roughly 93% of them singletons. Source material: CD8+ T cells from PBMCs. These receptors were collected from a human donor with multiple sclerosis.

The V call is TRBV7-2, the J call TRBJ1-5; perhaps TRBD1 as D (5 bases). The CDR3 contains 15 residues. The germline V gene encodes CDR1 SGHTA and CDR2 FQGNSA. V was trimmed by 5 bases and J by 3 bases, leaving 14 bases between them. This CDR3 reads CASSDSTDFNQPQHF. For the CDR3, the DNA is TGTGCCAGCAGCGACTCGACAGACTTCAATCAGCCCCAGCATTTT.

This chain connects TRBV3-1 to TRBJ2-7; D uncertain. CDR3 size: 13 residues. Trimming stripped 1 base from V and 2 bases from J, with 6 bases between. Germline CDR1 reads LGHDT; CDR2 reads YNNKEL (reference sequence). The CDR3 DNA follows: TGTGCCAGCAGCCAAGTTACACCCTACGAGCAGTACTTC. It codes for CASSQVTPYEQYF.

V gene TRBV2 combines with J gene TRBJ2-2; D perhaps matches TRBD2 (6 bases). Germline values: CDR1 SNHLY, CDR2 FYNNEI. Between the trimmed V and J ends, which lost 9 bases and 6 bases, there was a span of 20 bases. This CDR3 is built from 15 residues. Written as DNA, the CDR3 is TGTGCCAGTACAGGAGGGTTGATTCGGGCCGGGGAGCTGTTTTTT. It codes for CASTGGLIRAGELFF. The full variable domain, its missing parts supplied by reference TRBV2 and TRBJ2-2, is EPEVTQTPSHQVTQMGQEVILRCVPISNHLYFYWYRQILGQKVEFLVSFYNNEISEKSEIFDDQFSVERPDGSNFTLKIRSTKLEDSAMYFCASTGGLIRAGELFFGEGSRLTVL.

This chain links TRBV12-3 or TRBV12-4 with TRBJ1-1, with unresolved D. The CDR3 totals 13 residues. The ends were cut back, 1 base at V and 3 bases at J, with 6 bases in the middle. CDR3 nucleotides: TGTGCCAGCAGTTTAGGGACCCACACTGAAGCTTTCTTT. Residues: CASSLGTHTEAFF.

The chain employs TRBV14 and TRBJ2-7; 9 nucleotides align to TRBD1. Germline V CDR1 and CDR2: SGHDN, FVKESK. Trimming at V came to 3 bases and at J to 3 bases, leaving 6 bases not matched to a gene. The CDR3 consists of 15 residues. The CDR3 loop reads CASSQGTGLFYEQYF. In DNA, the CDR3 is TGTGCCAGCAGCCAGGGGACAGGGCTTTTCTACGAGCAGTACTTC. Looking up the rest from reference TRBV14 and TRBJ2-7 gives the full variable domain: EAGVTQFPSHSVIEKGQTVTLRCDPISGHDNLYWYRRVMGKEIKFLLHFVKESKQDESGMPNNRFLAERTGGTYSTLKVQPAELEDSGVYFCASSQGTGLFYEQYFGPGTRLTVT.

V is TRBV4-3 and J is TRBJ2-7; TRBD1 is a possible D gene (6 bases). Trimming took off 1 base at V and 3 bases at J, with 10 bases between the two ends. Germline V gene data show CDR1 as LGHNA and CDR2 as YSLEER. The CDR3 length is 14 residues. The CDR3, as DNA: TGCGCCAGCAGCCAAGGGCCAGGGGTCTACGAGCAGTACTTC. Translation: CASSQGPGVYEQYF.

The J gene is TRBJ2-2, the V gene TRBV10-1, with unresolved D. Trimming shortened V by 4 bases and J by 2 bases, and 5 bases separated the two germline ends. This CDR3 has 13 amino acids. Germline CDR1 WNHNN, CDR2 SYGVQD (reference sequence). DNA of the CDR3: TGCGCCAGCAGTGGACACAACACCGGGGAGCTGTTTTTT. Translated, it gives CASSGHNTGELFF.

V is TRBV19 and J is TRBJ2-4; no clear D. The CDR3 runs 13 residues. Germline CDR1 is LNHDA and CDR2 is SQIVND (reference sequence). Deletions cut 3 bases from V and 1 base from J, with 4 bases between. The CDR3 region is CASSMNAKNIQYF. DNA of the CDR3: TGTGCCAGTAGTATGAACGCCAAAAACATTCAGTACTTC.

The chain is built from TRBV29-1 and TRBJ2-7, with a tentative D call TRBD1 (6 bases). Germline CDR1 SQVTM, CDR2 ANQGSEA. The CDR3 length is 13 residues. V lost 5 bases to trimming and J lost 1 base, with 12 bases between them. This CDR3 is CSVLTGLSYEQYF. As DNA, the CDR3 is TGCAGCGTTTTGACAGGCCTTTCCTACGAGCAGTACTTC.

The chain recombines TRBV2 with TRBJ1-1, with D possibly being TRBD1 (6 bases). Germline V gives CDR1 SNHLY, CDR2 FYNNEI. The CDR3 extends over 13 amino acids. With 4 bases removed from V and 8 bases from J, the gap between germline ends came to 14 bases. CDR3 DNA: TGTGCCAGCAGTGGGAGCGGGACACTCGAAGCTTTCTTT. Its translation is CASSGSGTLEAFF.

The chain joins TRBV6-5 to TRBJ1-2; a weak D match, TRBD1 (6 bases). Germline-derived CDR1 and CDR2 are MNHEY and SVGAGI. V lost 0 bases, J lost 4 bases, and 18 bases lay in between. The CDR3 contains 17 residues. CDR3 protein: CASSYSGSGAQGYGYTF. Written as DNA, the CDR3 is TGTGCCAGCAGTTACTCAGGTTCAGGGGCACAAGGCTATGGCTACACCTTC.

The gene calls are TRBV27 and TRBJ2-1, with TRBD2 identical over 7 bases. Unmatched junction bases numbered 10, after V lost 4 bases and J lost 7 bases. The CDR3 totals 15 residues. CDR1 is MNHEY and CDR2 is SMNVEV in the germline V gene (reference sequence). DNA for the CDR3: TGTGCCAGCAGTTCTCTTGGGGACTATCCTAATGAGCAGTTCTTC. It yields the protein CASSSLGDYPNEQFF.

The rearrangement uses TRBV9 and TRBJ1-1; 7 bases match TRBD1. Germline CDR1 and CDR2: SGDLS and YYNGEE. V gave up 0 bases and J gave up 8 bases; unmatched junction bases: 7. The CDR3 extends over 14 amino acids. The CDR3: CASSVVPQQGEAFF. The DNA for the CDR3 is TGTGCCAGCAGCGTAGTCCCTCAACAGGGGGAAGCTTTCTTT.

This clonotype appeared a single time. The chain carries TRBV21-1 and TRBJ1-3. TRBV21-1 is annotated as a pseudogene. The CDR3 covers 12 residues. CDR3: CPSRASGNTIYF. The CDR3, as DNA: TGTCCCTCCCGAGCCTCTGGAAACACCATATATTTT.

The rearrangement joins TRBV29-1 to TRBJ2-1; D is unclear. The V end was cut by 0 bases, the J end by 6 bases, with 15 bases between. CDR1 and CDR2 from the germline V gene are SQVTM and ANQGSEA. This CDR3 is 15 amino acids long. Here the CDR3 DNA reads TGCAGCGTTGAAGATTGGACCCAAACCGGCAATGAGCAGTTCTTC. Translating it yields CSVEDWTQTGNEQFF.

V and J are TRBV7-9 and TRBJ2-1; D is perhaps TRBD1 (6 bases). Between the trimmed V and J ends, which lost 5 bases and 7 bases, there was a span of 18 bases. Per the germline V gene, CDR1 is SEHNR and CDR2 is FQNEAQ (reference sequence). This CDR3 region has 15 residues. CDR3 protein: CASSLGIDRWNEQFF. In DNA form, the CDR3 reads TGTGCCAGCAGCCTAGGGATCGACAGGTGGAATGAGCAGTTCTTC. The whole variable domain, remainder taken from reference TRBV7-9 and TRBJ2-1, is DTGVSQNPRHKITKRGQNVTFRCDPISEHNRLYWYRQTLGQGPEFLTYFQNEAQLEKSRLLSDRFSAERPKGSFSTLEIQRTEQGDSAMYLCASSLGIDRWNEQFFGPGTRLTVL.

The gene calls are TRBV28 and TRBJ2-5, with D possibly matching TRBD1 (6 bases). The germline V and J ends were trimmed by 5 bases and 2 bases, with 9 bases remaining between them. The CDR3 is 13 residues long. The germline gives CDR1 MDHEN, CDR2 SYDVKM. CDR3 sequence (DNA): TGTGCCAGCAGTACAACAGGGCAAGAGACCCAGTACTTC. Protein: CASSTTGQETQYF.

This clonotype was found once. DNA for the CDR3: TGTGCCTGGAGTCTAGGGGGGGTTTCTGGGGCCAACGTCCTGACTTTC. Residues: CAWSLGGVSGANVLTF. The V gene is TRBV30, the J gene TRBJ2-6, with a possible D match to TRBD2 (7 bases). Germline lookup yields CDR1 GTSNPN and CDR2 SVGIG (reference sequence). V lost 2 bases and J 1 base, leaving 12 bases between the germline ends. The CDR3 spans 16 residues.

The chain links TRBV7-9 to TRBJ2-7, with 8 nucleotides matching TRBD1. The J segment lost 2 bases and the V segment lost 5 bases, leaving 8 bases of the junction unmatched. This CDR3 is 15 amino acids long. The germline gives CDR1 SEHNR, CDR2 FQNEAQ (reference sequence). In nucleotides, the CDR3 is TGTGCCAGCAGCCTAAGGGGGACAGGCCCCTACGAGCAGTACTTC. Amino acid sequence: CASSLRGTGPYEQYF.

The chain carries TRBV19 and TRBJ1-2, with no clear D. Germline assignment: CDR1 LNHDA and CDR2 SQIVND (reference sequence). V was trimmed by 3 bases and J by 8 bases, leaving 13 bases between them. There are 13 residues in the CDR3. The DNA of the CDR3 is TGTGCCAGTAGTATTGGATCCTCGGGGGGCTACACCTTC. It encodes CASSIGSSGGYTF.